This passage covers 23 T cell receptor beta chains from one sample sequenced in a study of blood T cell repertoires in COVID-19. The method was immunoSEQ multiplex PCR; TCRdb's version includes in-frame clones alone and lacks a portion of them. The sample lists 70,000 to 95,000 clones, 85% seen once, with 10% to 15% in the top ten. Sequenced: peripheral blood. The receptor set was obtained from a woman between 65 and 79 years old with active or convalescent COVID-19.

This chain joins TRBV2 and TRBJ2-3; D call uncertain. V lost 4 bases and J 1 base, leaving 9 bases between the germline ends. Germline V gene lookup returns CDR1 SNHLY and CDR2 FYNNEI. This CDR3 is built from 14 residues. This chain's CDR3 is CASSGLPGTDTQYF. Written as DNA, the CDR3 is TGTGCCAGCAGTGGGTTGCCGGGCACAGATACGCAGTATTTT.

The chain is built from TRBV15 and TRBJ1-2; tentative D call: TRBD1 (6 bases). The CDR3 totals 13 residues. Germline loops: CDR1 LNHNV, CDR2 YYDKDF (reference sequence). With 0 bases removed from V and 6 bases from J, the gap between germline ends came to 8 bases. The CDR3 region is CATSRDPGDGYTF. DNA for the CDR3: TGTGCCACCAGCAGAGATCCAGGGGATGGCTACACCTTC.

The rearrangement links TRBV10-3 to TRBJ2-1; D is uncertain. V dropped 6 bases and J dropped 6 bases, with 9 bases sitting between them. Germline values: CDR1 ENHRY, CDR2 SYGVKD. There are 12 residues in the CDR3. CDR3 sequence: CAISVDSNEQFF. Here the CDR3 DNA reads TGTGCCATCAGCGTTGATAGCAATGAGCAGTTCTTC.

This sequence joins TRBV18 and TRBJ1-1; weak D call: TRBD1 (5 bases). The CDR3 runs to 17 residues. CDR1 is KGHSH and CDR2 is LQKENI in the germline V gene. V lost 1 base and J 1 base, leaving 16 bases between the germline ends. CDR3 DNA sequence: TGTGCCAGCTCACCACGGCCGCGACAGACCCAGAACACTGAAGCTTTCTTT. Amino acids: CASSPRPRQTQNTEAFF.

The chain links TRBV15 to TRBJ1-4; possibly TRBD1 for D (5 bases). Germline CDR1 and CDR2: LNHNV and YYDKDF (reference sequence). The CDR3 is made up of 15 amino acids. V was clipped by 0 bases and J by 8 bases, with 13 bases between them. The CDR3 sequence: CATSRDFGGGEKLFF. CDR3 in DNA: TGTGCCACCAGCAGAGATTTCGGGGGAGGGGAAAAACTGTTTTTT. The complete variable domain, with remaining parts taken from reference TRBV15 and TRBJ1-4, reads DAMVIQNPRYQVTQFGKPVTLSCSQTLNHNVMYWYQQKSSQAPKLLFHYYDKDFNNEADTPDNFQSRRPNTSFCFLDIRSPGLGDTAMYLCATSRDFGGGEKLFFGSGTQLSVL.

The V and J genes are TRBV3-1 (or the pseudogene TRBV3-2) and TRBJ2-1, with 10 bases lining up with TRBD2. This CDR3 spans 18 amino acids. V shed 1 base and J 0 bases; nucleotides not matched to a gene: 6. Germline lookup yields CDR1 LGHDT and CDR2 YNNKEL (reference sequence). The CDR3 coding sequence is TGTGCCAGCAGCCAAGGGCTAGCGGGGGCTAGCTCCTACAATGAGCAGTTCTTC. This gives the protein CASSQGLAGASSYNEQFF.

The chain couples TRBV6-2 or TRBV6-3 to TRBJ2-1; the match to TRBD1 covers 7 bases. This CDR3 spans 15 amino acids. CDR1 is MNHEY, CDR2 SVGEGT, per germline. With V trimmed by 5 bases and J by 4 bases, 8 bases remained unmatched. The CDR3 region is CASSNWGTAYNEQFF. The DNA for the CDR3 is TGTGCCAGCAGTAATTGGGGGACAGCTTACAATGAGCAGTTCTTC.

This clone was picked up one time. This chain links TRBV7-9 with TRBJ1-2; 8 bases agree with TRBD1. The CDR3 is 18 residues long. Losses at the gene ends were 5 bases for V and 0 bases for J; bases not matched to a gene: 14. Germline CDR1 and CDR2: SEHNR and FQNEAQ (reference sequence). The CDR3 DNA reads TGTGCCAGCAGCCAAAGGCCGGGACAGGATGATACTAACTATGGCTACACCTTC. It codes for CASSQRPGQDDTNYGYTF.

The rearrangement links TRBV10-3 to TRBJ2-2; 9 bases align to TRBD2. Germline V gene data show CDR1 as ENHRY and CDR2 as SYGVKD. This CDR3 has 16 residues. J was trimmed by 6 bases and V by 3 bases; bases with no gene match: 8. The CDR3 sequence: CAISDLAGGSAGELFF. CDR3 coding DNA: TGTGCCATCAGTGATTTGGCGGGGGGGAGCGCCGGGGAGCTGTTTTTT.

CDR3 protein: CASSPNGLADNEQFF. The CDR3 DNA reads TGCGCCAGCAGCCCGAACGGCCTAGCGGACAATGAGCAGTTCTTC. The chain joins TRBV5-1 to TRBJ2-1, with 7 positions matching TRBD2. This CDR3 contains 15 residues. Losses at the gene ends were 4 bases for V and 5 bases for J; bases not matched to a gene: 9. CDR1 SGHRS and CDR2 YFSETQ come from the germline V gene.

This clone was observed once. The V call is TRBV2, the J call TRBJ1-4, with a possible D match to TRBD1 (6 bases). The germline V gene has CDR1 SNHLY and CDR2 FYNNEI. V dropped 6 bases and J dropped 0 bases, with 17 bases sitting between them. CDR3 length: 17 amino acids. The CDR3 sequence is CASRETGSFATNEKLFF. Here the CDR3 DNA reads TGTGCCAGCAGAGAGACAGGAAGCTTTGCAACTAATGAAAAACTGTTTTTT.

This clone was seen just once. V and J are TRBV7-2 and TRBJ2-7; 8 bases are a match to TRBD2. J was trimmed by 4 bases and V by 1 base; bases with no gene match: 3. The germline V gene has CDR1 SGHTA and CDR2 FQGNSA. The CDR3 is 14 residues long. The DNA for the CDR3 is TGTGCCAGCAGCTTAGGGACTAGCAAGTACGAGCAGTACTTC. It encodes CASSLGTSKYEQYF.

This clone appeared a single time. The gene calls are TRBV15 and TRBJ2-5; perhaps TRBD2 as D (7 bases). V was shortened by 9 bases and J by 4 bases, with 24 bases between the two germline ends. The CDR3 extends over 16 amino acids. Per germline, CDR1 LNHNV and CDR2 YYDKDF (reference sequence). CDR3: CATRQRGGSYGETQYF. The DNA of the CDR3 is TGTGCCACGAGGCAGAGGGGGGGCAGCTACGGAGAGACCCAGTACTTC.

About this clone itself: This specimen includes other DNA sequences encoding the same CDR3. The chain joins TRBV5-8 to TRBJ1-5, with a tentative D call TRBD1 (6 bases). The germline V gene encodes CDR1 SGHTS and CDR2 YDEGEE. CDR3 size: 14 residues. V lost 2 bases to trimming and J lost 0 bases, with 6 bases between them. CDR3 protein: CASSFRGSNQPQHF. CDR3 coding DNA: TGTGCCAGCAGCTTCAGGGGTAGCAATCAGCCCCAGCATTTT.

The chain employs TRBV7-2 and TRBJ1-6; 8 bases are a match to TRBD1. CDR1 and CDR2 (germline): SGHTA, FQGNSA. CDR3 size: 17 residues. The junction had 11 bases not matched to a gene; V was cut back by 0 bases and J by 10 bases. The DNA of the CDR3 is TGTGCCAGCAGCTTAGCCGGGACAGGAGAATCTGGATCACCCCTCCACTTT. It codes for CASSLAGTGESGSPLHF.

This chain joins TRBV9 and TRBJ1-3, with 9 nucleotides matching TRBD1. The CDR3 is 16 amino acids. The germline V gene has CDR1 SGDLS and CDR2 YYNGEE. V shed 1 base, J shed 3 bases, and the junction held 5 bases outside the gene matches. The CDR3 sequence: CASSVSGTGYGNTIYF. Written as DNA, the CDR3 is TGTGCCAGCAGCGTAAGCGGGACAGGGTATGGAAACACCATATATTTT.

V usage is TRBV7-2 and J usage is TRBJ2-1; D may be TRBD2 (6 bases). CDR3 length equals 16 residues. CDR1 is SGHTA, CDR2 FQGNSA, per germline. Trimming took off 4 bases at V and 4 bases at J, with 17 bases between the two ends. The CDR3 sequence is CASSSANPGLYNEQFF. The DNA of the CDR3 is TGTGCCAGCAGCTCAGCTAACCCGGGACTTTACAATGAGCAGTTCTTC.

The chain uses TRBV11-2 and TRBJ1-2, with TRBD1 identical over 7 bases. The V segment lost 2 bases and the J segment 3 bases; nucleotides outside the gene matches: 6. CDR1 and CDR2 (germline): SGHAT, FQNNGV. The CDR3 is 15 residues long. The CDR3 loop is CASSLPIGGYYGYTF. The CDR3 DNA follows: TGTGCCAGCAGCTTACCTATAGGGGGCTACTATGGCTACACCTTC.

J is TRBJ1-5 and V is TRBV19; D gene ambiguous. CDR1 LNHDA and CDR2 SQIVND come from the germline V gene (reference sequence). Trimming pared 8 bases from V and 0 bases from J, leaving 14 bases between. The CDR3 spans 15 residues. For the CDR3, the DNA is TGTGCCAGTCAGGACGGGGAGTATAGCAATCAGCCCCAGCATTTT. Translated: CASQDGEYSNQPQHF. Together with reference TRBV19 and TRBJ1-5, the CDR3 gives the full variable domain: DGGITQSPKYLFRKEGQNVTLSCEQNLNHDAMYWYRQDPGQGLRLIYYSQIVNDFQKGDIAEGYSVSREKKESFPLTVTSAQKNPTAFYLCASQDGEYSNQPQHFGDGTRLSIL.

The genes are TRBV27 and TRBJ1-2, with D unclear. The germline V and J ends were trimmed by 4 bases and 8 bases, with 20 bases remaining between them. Germline lookup yields CDR1 MNHEY and CDR2 SMNVEV (reference sequence). The CDR3 covers 15 residues. This CDR3 is CASSSIRTLEGGYTF. DNA of the CDR3: TGTGCCAGCAGTTCGATCAGGACCCTCGAGGGAGGCTACACCTTC.

CDR3 DNA sequence: TGTGCCAGCAGTTATCTGGCCGGGACAGGGCTCCCCGAGCAGTACTTC. Translating it yields CASSYLAGTGLPEQYF. The chain recombines TRBV6-6 with TRBJ2-7, with 9 positions matching TRBD1. Germline V gene sequence: CDR1 MNHNY, CDR2 SVGAGI (reference sequence). V lost 3 bases and J lost 6; bases outside the gene matches: 12. This CDR3 comprises 16 residues.

The chain links TRBV4-3 to TRBJ2-4; TRBD1 might be the D (8 bases). The CDR3 sequence is 15 residues long. Germline CDR1 is LGHNA and CDR2 is YSLEER. V was cut by 0 bases and J by 9 bases, with 15 bases left in between. The CDR3: CASSQDYRGGFIQYF. The CDR3 DNA is TGCGCCAGCAGCCAAGATTACAGGGGGGGCTTCATTCAGTACTTC.

The chain has TRBV14 and TRBJ2-7; D is unresolved. The CDR3 length is 13 residues. Trimming cost V 3 bases and J 3 bases, with 9 bases left between them. Germline CDR1 SGHDN, CDR2 FVKESK. The CDR3 coding sequence is TGTGCCAGCAGCCACCCCCCGTACTACGAGCAGTACTTC. It is translated as CASSHPPYYEQYF.